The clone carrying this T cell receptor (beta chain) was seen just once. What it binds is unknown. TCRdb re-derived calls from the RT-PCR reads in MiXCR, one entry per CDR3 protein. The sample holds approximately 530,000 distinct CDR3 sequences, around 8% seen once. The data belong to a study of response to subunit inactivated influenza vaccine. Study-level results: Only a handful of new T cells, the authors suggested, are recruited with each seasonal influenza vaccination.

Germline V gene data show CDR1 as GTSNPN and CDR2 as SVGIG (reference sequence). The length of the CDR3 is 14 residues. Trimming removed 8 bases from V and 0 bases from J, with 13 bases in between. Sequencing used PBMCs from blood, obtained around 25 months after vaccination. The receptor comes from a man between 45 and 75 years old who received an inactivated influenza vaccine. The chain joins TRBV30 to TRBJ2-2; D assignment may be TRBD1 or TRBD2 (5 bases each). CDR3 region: CATSRGPNTGELFF. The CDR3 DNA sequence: TGTGCCACCTCTAGGGGACCGAACACCGGGGAGCTGTTTTTT.